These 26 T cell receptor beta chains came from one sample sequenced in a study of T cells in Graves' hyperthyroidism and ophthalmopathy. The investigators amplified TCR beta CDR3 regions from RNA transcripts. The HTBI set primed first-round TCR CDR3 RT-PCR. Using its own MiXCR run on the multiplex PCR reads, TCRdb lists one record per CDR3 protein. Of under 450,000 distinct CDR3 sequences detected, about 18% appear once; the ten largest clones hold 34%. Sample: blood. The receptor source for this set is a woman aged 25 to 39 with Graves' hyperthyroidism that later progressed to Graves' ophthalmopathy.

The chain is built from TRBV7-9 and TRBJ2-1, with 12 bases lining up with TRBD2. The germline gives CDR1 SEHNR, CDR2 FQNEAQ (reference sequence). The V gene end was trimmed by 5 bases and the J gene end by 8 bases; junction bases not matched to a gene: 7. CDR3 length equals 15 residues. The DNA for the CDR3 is TGTGCCAGCAGCCCACGACCTAGCGGGAGGGATGAGCAGTTCTTC. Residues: CASSPRPSGRDEQFF.

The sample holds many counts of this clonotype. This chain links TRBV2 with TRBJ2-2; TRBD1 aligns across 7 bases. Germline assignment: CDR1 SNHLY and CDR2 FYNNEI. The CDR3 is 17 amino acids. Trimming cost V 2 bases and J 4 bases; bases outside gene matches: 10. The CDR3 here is CASSEFIGGAGTGELFF. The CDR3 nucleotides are TGTGCCAGCAGTGAATTTATAGGGGGCGCCGGCACCGGGGAGCTGTTTTTT.

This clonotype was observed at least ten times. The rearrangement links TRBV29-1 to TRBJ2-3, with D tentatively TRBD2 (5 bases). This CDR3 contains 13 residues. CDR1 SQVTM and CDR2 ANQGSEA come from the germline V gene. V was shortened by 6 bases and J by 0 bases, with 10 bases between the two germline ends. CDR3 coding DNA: TGCAGCGTGTACGGGGTTAGCACAGATACGCAGTATTTT. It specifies CSVYGVSTDTQYF.

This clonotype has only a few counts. Here the CDR3 DNA reads TGTGCCAGCAGCGTCCGACTAGCGGGAGAACACAATGAGCAGTTCTTC. Its protein is CASSVRLAGEHNEQFF. The rearrangement joins TRBV9 to TRBJ2-1; 12 nucleotides agree with TRBD2. Germline V gives CDR1 SGDLS, CDR2 YYNGEE. The CDR3 has 16 residues. V was pared by 2 bases and J by 5 bases, with 5 bases of the junction left unmatched.

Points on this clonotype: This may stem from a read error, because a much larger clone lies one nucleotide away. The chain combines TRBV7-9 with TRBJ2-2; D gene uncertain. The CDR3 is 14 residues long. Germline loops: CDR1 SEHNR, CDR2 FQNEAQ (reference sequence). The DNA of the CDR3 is TGTACCAGCAGCACCTCGGGGAACACCGGGGAGCTGTTTTTT. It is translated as CTSSTSGNTGELFF. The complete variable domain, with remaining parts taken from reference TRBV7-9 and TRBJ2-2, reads DTGVSQNPRHKITKRGQNVTFRCDPISEHNRLYWYRQTLGQGPEFLTYFQNEAQLEKSRLLSDRFSAERPKGSFSTLEIQRTEQGDSAMYLCTSSTSGNTGELFFGEGSRLTVL.

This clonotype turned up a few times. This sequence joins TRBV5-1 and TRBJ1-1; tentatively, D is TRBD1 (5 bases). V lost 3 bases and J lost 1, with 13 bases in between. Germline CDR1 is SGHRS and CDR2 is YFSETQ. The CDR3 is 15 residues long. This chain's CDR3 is CASSSAGTQNTEAFF. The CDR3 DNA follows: TGCGCCAGCAGCTCTGCCGGGACCCAGAACACTGAAGCTTTCTTT.

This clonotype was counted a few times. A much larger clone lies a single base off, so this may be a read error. CDR3 nucleotides: TGTGCCAGCAGCTCCGGGAGCGGCTACGAGCGGTACTTC. This gives the protein CASSSGSGYERYF. The V call is TRBV11-1, the J call TRBJ2-7; D is perhaps TRBD2 (6 bases). The germline V gene has CDR1 SGHAT and CDR2 FQDESV (reference sequence). This CDR3 is 13 amino acids long.

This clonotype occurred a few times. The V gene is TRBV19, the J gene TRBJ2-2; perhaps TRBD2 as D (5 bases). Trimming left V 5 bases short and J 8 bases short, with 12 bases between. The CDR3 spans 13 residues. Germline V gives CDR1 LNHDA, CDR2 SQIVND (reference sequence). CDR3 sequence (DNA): TGTGCCAGTAGTGAGACCTCGGGGGGGGAGCTGTTTTTT. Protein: CASSETSGGELFF.

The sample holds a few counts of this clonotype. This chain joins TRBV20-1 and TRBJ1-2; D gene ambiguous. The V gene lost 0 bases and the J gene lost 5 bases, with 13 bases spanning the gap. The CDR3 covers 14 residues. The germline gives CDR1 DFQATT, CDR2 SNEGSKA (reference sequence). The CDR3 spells CSARDPAGKYGYTF. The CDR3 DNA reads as TGCAGTGCTAGAGATCCCGCAGGAAAGTATGGCTACACCTTC.

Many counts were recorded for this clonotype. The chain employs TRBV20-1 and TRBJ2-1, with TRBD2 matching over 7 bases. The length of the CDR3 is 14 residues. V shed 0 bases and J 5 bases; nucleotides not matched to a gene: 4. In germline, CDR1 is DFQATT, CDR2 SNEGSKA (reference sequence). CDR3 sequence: CSAREGGFHNEQFF. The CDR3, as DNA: TGCAGTGCTAGAGAGGGGGGGTTCCACAATGAGCAGTTCTTC.

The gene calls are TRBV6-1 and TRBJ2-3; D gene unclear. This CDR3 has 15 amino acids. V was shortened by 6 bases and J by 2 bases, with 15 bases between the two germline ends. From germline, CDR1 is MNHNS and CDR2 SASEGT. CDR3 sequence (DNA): TGTGCCAGCAGCCTATATATCCCGAACACAGATACGCAGTATTTT. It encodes CASSLYIPNTDTQYF.

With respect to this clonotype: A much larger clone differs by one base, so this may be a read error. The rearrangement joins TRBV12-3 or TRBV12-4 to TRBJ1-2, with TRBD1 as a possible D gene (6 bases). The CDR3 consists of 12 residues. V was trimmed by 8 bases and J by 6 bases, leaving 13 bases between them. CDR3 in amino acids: CASWEQGHGYTF. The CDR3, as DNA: TGTGCCAGCTGGGAACAGGGCCATGGCTACACCTTC.

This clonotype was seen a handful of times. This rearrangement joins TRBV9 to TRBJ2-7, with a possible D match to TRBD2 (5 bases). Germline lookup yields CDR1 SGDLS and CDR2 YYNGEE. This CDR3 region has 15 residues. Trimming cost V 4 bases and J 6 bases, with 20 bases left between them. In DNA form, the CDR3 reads TGTGCCAGCAGCCCCCACGGGGAGCCTCATCCCGAGCAGTACTTC. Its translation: CASSPHGEPHPEQYF.

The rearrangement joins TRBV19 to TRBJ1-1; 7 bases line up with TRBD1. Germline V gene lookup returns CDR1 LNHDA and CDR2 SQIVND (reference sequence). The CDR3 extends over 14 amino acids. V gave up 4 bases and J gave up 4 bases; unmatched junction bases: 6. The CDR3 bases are TGTGCCAGTAGTACATTGAACAGGGGCACTGAAGCTTTCTTT. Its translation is CASSTLNRGTEAFF.

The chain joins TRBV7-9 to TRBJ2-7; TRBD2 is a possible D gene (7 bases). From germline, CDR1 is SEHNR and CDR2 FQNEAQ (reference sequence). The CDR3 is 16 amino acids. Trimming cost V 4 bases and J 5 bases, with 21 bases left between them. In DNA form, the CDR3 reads TGTGCCAGCAGCTCCCAGGCAAGGCGGGGGCGCGACGAGCAGTACTTC. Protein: CASSSQARRGRDEQYF.

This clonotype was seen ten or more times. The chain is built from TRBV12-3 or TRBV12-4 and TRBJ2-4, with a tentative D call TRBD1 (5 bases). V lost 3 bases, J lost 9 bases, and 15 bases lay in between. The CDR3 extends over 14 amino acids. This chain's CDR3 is CASSFQGRLGIQYF. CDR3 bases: TGTGCCAGCAGTTTTCAGGGCCGCCTAGGCATTCAGTACTTC.

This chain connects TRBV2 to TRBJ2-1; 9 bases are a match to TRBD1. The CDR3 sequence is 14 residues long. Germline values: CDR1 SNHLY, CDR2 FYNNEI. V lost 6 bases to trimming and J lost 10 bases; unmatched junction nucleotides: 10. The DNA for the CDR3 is TGTGCCAGCAGCCCCGGACAGGGGATTCGGGAGCAGTTCTTC. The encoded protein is CASSPGQGIREQFF. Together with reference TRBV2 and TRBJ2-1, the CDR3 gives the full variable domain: EPEVTQTPSHQVTQMGQEVILRCVPISNHLYFYWYRQILGQKVEFLVSFYNNEISEKSEIFDDQFSVERPDGSNFTLKIRSTKLEDSAMYFCASSPGQGIREQFFGPGTRLTVL.

The DNA for the CDR3 is TGCAGCGTTGTTGAGACAAACACAGATACGCAGTATTTT. Translated, it gives CSVVETNTDTQYF. J is TRBJ2-3 and V is TRBV29-1; D uncertain. Trimming shortened V by 4 bases and J by 2 bases, and 10 bases separated the two germline ends. The CDR3 sequence is 13 residues long. CDR1 SQVTM and CDR2 ANQGSEA come from the germline V gene.

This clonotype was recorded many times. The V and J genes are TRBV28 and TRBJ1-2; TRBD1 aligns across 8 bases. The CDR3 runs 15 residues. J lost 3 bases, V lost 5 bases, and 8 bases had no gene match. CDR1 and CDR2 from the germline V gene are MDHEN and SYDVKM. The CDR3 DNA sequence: TGTGCCAGCAGTCGCCCCGGACAGGGTCACTATGGCTACACCTTC. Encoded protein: CASSRPGQGHYGYTF.

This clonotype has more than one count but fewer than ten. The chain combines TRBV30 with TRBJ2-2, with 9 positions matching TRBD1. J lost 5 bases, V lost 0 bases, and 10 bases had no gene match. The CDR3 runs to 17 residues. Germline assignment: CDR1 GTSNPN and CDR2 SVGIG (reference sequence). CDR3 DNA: TGTGCCTGGAGTGTACTTTGGGACAGGGCGGTAACCGGGGAGCTGTTTTTT. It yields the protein CAWSVLWDRAVTGELFF.

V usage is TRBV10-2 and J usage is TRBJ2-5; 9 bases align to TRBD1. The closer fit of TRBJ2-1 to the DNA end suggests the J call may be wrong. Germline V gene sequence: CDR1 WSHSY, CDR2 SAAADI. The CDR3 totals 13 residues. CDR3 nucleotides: TGCGCCAGCAGTACAGGGGGCCAGGAGACCCAGTTCTTC. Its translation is CASSTGGQETQFF.

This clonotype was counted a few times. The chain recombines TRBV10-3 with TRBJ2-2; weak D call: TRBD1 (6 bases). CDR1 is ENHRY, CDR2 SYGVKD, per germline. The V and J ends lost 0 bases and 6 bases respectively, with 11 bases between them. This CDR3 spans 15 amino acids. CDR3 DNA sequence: TGTGCCATCAGTGAGTCGACAGGAGGCGCCGGGGAGCTGTTTTTT. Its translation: CAISESTGGAGELFF.

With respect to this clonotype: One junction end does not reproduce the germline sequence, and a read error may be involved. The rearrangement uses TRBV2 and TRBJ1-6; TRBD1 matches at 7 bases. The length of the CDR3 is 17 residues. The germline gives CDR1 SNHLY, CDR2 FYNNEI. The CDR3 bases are TGTGCCAGCAGTGGAGGACAGGAGAGCTCCTATAATTCACCCCTCCAGTTT. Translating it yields CASSGGQESSYNSPLQF.

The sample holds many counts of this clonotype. The CDR3 sequence: CASSLGGGAIGNQPQHF. CDR3 sequence (DNA): TGTGCCAGCAGTTTAGGAGGTGGGGCAATTGGCAATCAGCCCCAGCATTTT. The V gene is TRBV28, the J gene TRBJ1-5; the D gene is possibly TRBD1 (5 bases). V was pared by 2 bases and J by 2 bases, with 16 bases between. Germline V CDR1 and CDR2: MDHEN, SYDVKM. The CDR3 covers 17 residues.

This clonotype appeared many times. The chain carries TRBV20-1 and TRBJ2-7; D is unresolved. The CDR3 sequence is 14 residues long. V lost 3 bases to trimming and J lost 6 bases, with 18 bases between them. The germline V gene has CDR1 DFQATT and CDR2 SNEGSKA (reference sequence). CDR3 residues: CSARVQASTPEQYF. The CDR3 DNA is TGCAGTGCTAGGGTCCAGGCTTCCACCCCCGAGCAGTACTTC.

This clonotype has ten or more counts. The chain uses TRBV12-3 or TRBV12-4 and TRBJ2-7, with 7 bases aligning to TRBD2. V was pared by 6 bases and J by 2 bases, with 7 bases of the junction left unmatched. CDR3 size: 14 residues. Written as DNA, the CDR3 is TGTGCCAGCAGCAGCGGGATGGGAGCCTACGAGCAGTACTTC. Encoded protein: CASSSGMGAYEQYF.